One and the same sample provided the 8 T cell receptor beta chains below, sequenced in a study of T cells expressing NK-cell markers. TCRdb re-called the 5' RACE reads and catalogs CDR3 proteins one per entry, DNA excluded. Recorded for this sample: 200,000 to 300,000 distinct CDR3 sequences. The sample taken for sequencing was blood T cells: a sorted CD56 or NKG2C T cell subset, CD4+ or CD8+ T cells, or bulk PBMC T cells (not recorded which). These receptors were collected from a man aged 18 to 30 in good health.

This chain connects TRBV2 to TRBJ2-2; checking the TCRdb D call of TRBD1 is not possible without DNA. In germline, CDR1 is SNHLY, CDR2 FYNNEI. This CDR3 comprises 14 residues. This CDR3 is CASSDRGNTGELFF.

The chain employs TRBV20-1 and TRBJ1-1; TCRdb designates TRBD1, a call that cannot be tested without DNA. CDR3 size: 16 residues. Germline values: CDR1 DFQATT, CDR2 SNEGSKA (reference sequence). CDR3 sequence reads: CSASIIHDREDTEAFF.

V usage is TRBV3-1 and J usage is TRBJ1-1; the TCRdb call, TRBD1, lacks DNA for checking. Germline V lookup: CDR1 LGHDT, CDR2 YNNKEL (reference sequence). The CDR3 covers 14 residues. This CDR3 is CASSQTGRSVDAFF.

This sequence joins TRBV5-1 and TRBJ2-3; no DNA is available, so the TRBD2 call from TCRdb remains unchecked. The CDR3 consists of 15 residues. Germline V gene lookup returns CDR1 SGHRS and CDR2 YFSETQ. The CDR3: CASSLTSGTTDTQYF.

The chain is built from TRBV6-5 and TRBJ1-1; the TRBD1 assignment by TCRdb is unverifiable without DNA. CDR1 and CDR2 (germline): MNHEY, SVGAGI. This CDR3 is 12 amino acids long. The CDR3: CASIDRGKKAFF.

The CDR3 loop is CASRSYDGGQGRNEQFF. This chain links TRBV6-1 with TRBJ2-1; TCRdb outputs TRBD1, but without DNA this stays unchecked. Germline V gene data show CDR1 as MNHNS and CDR2 as SASEGT. The CDR3 spans 17 residues.

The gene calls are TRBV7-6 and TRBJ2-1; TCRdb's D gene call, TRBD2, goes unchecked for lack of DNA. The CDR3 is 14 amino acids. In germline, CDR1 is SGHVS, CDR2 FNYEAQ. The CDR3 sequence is CASSLNPAGNEQFF.

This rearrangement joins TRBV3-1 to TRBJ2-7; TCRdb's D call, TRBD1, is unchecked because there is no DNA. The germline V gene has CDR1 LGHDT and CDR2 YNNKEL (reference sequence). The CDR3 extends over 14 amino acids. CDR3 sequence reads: CASSQGQVYYEQYF.